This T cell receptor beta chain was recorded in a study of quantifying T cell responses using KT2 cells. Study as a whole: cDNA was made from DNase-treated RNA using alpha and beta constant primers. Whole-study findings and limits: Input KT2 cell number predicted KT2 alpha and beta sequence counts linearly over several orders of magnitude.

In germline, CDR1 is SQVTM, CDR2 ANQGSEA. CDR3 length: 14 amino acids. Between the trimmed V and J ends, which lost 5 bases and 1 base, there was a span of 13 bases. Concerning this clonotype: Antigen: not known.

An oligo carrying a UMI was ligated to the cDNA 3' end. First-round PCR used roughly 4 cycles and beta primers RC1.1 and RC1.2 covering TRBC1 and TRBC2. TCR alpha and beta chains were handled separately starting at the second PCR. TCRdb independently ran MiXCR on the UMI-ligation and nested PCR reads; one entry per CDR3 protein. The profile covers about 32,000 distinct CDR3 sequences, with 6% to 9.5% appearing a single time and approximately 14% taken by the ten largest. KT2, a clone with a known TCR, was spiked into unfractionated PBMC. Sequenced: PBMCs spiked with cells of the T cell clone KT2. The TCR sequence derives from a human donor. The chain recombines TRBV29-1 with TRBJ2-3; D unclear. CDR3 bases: TGCAGCGTTACAAACCCCTGGGGCACAGATACGCAGTATTTT. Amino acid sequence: CSVTNPWGTDTQYF.